This TCR beta chain comes out of a study of early T cells in non-severe SARS-CoV-2 infection. Study background: With bulk RNA from unsorted whole blood as input, sequencing yielded unpaired chains.

This clonotype was seen ten or more times. Researchers attached unique molecular identifiers to individual cDNA molecules. TCRdb itself ran the 5' RACE reads through MiXCR, one entry per CDR3 protein. The sample comprises 70,000 to 85,000 distinct CDR3 sequences, 9.5% to 13% of which are singletons, and about 2.7% rests with the top ten. Source material: whole blood. The sequence was collected from an adult who was a healthcare worker with PCR-confirmed SARS-CoV-2 infection or an uninfected control (not recorded which).

CDR3 nucleotide sequence: TGCAGCGTAAGCCGGGGAAACACTGAAGCTTTCTTT. Residues: CSVSRGNTEAFF. The chain is built from TRBV29-1 and TRBJ1-1; D is ambiguous. The germline CDR1 and CDR2 sequences are SQVTM and ANQGSEA. V lost 6 bases and J lost 2, with 10 bases in between. The CDR3 is 12 amino acids.